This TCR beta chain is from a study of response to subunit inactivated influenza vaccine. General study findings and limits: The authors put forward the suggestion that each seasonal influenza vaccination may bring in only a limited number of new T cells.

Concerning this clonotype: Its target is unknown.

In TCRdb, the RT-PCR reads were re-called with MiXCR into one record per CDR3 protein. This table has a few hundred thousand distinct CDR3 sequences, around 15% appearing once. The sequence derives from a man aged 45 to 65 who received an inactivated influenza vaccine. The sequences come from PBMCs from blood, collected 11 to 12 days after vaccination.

The CDR3 coding sequence is TGTGCCAGCAGCTTAAAGGGGACTAGCGGGAGGAAACAGTTCTTC. Residues: CASSLKGTSGRKQFF. The chain couples TRBV28 to TRBJ2-1; 15 bases fit TRBD2. The CDR3 is 15 residues long. Trimming at V came to 6 bases and at J to 13 bases, leaving 10 bases not matched to a gene. The V gene's germline CDR1 is MDHEN and CDR2 SYDVKM.